The present entry profiles one TCR beta chain with its context. This CDR3 region has 14 residues. V dropped 6 bases and J dropped 3 bases, with 15 bases sitting between them. Germline CDR1 is MNHEY and CDR2 is SVGAGI. The data were taken from a study of blood T cell repertoires in COVID-19. About the research overall: Samples taken during acute and convalescent COVID-19 were collected in the United States, Italy and Spain. From T cells, B-cell-depleted T cells, or PBMCs came the material, which was cDNA or gDNA.

Authors' processing steps: Estimation of nucleated cell counts relied on the amplification of reference gene primers. Sequencing was performed with immunoSEQ multiplex PCR; in TCRdb, only in-frame clones are kept and a portion is missing. V, J and clone size reflect that table, while D and trimming were determined from the DNA. Of tens of thousands of clones in the sample, 75% to 85% were seen once. J is TRBJ2-7 and V is TRBV6-5; tentatively, D is TRBD2 (5 bases). The sequence was obtained from a man in his 70s with active COVID-19. Sequenced sample: peripheral blood. CDR3 loop: CASSDNGAGYEQYF. CDR3 bases: TGTGCCAGCAGCGATAATGGCGCGGGCTACGAGCAGTACTTC.